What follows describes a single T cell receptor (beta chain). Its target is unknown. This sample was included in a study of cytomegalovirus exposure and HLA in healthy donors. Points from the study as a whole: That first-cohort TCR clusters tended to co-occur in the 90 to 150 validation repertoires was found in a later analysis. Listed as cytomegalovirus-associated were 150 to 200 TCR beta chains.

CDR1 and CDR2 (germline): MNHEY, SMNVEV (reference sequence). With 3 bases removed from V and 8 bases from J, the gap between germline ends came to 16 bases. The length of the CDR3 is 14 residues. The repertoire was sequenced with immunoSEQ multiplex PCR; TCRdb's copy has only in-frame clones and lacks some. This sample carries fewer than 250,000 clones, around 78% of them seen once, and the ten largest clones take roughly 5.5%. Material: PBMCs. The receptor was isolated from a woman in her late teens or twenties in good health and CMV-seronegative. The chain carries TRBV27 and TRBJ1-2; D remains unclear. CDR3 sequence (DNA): TGTGCCAGCAGTTTGGTCCAGGATAATAGGGGCTACACCTTC. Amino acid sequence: CASSLVQDNRGYTF.